The clone carrying this TCR beta chain has a handful of counts. This record belongs to a study of T-cell memory formation after mild COVID-19. About the research overall: The study found TCR clusters largely donor specific.

Trimming removed 6 bases from V and 9 bases from J; junction bases left unmatched: 9. Germline lookup yields CDR1 MNHEY and CDR2 SVGAGI. The CDR3 spans 14 residues. TCRalpha and TCRbeta libraries used 5'RACE with constant-segment primers and UMIs. One entry per CDR3 protein results from TCRdb running MiXCR on the 5' RACE reads. The sample records some 280,000 distinct CDR3 sequences, roughly 16% being singletons. The J gene is TRBJ2-5, the V gene TRBV6-5; 11 bases align to TRBD2. Sequences were obtained from PBMCs or a T cell subset sorted from them (not recorded which). The TCR was taken from a young man who had mild COVID-19 (a few samples of this study predate the infection). Cell type and time point are not known. Written as DNA, the CDR3 is TGTGCCAGCAGGGGACTAGCGGCTCTGGGGTCCCAGTACTTC. As protein: CASRGLAALGSQYF.